The 21 T cell receptor beta chains below were found in one sample sequenced in a study of T cells in women clearing cervical HPV infection (dated by TCRdb to the late 2010s). The library relied on the immunoSEQ multiplex PCR assay. Sourced from immuneACCESS, this table was stored by TCRdb with only in-frame sequences that have V and J called. A share of the clones is absent; for the studies checked, an unresolved V gene accounts for under half, and the remainder has no known explanation. For this sample, the table gives around 19,000 clones. The ten largest make up roughly 5.2% of the sample. Sequences were obtained from blood buffy coat. The receptors derive from a woman aged 18 to 75 with a cervical HPV16 infection that either progressed to CIN3+ or cleared (not recorded which).

About this clone itself: The read finishes 3 residues shy of the CDR3 end, and the germline J gene is used to complete it. V usage is TRBV2 and J usage is TRBJ2-1; 13 bases agree with TRBD2. The V gene's germline CDR1 is SNHLY and CDR2 FYNNEI. With V trimmed by 6 bases and J by 8 bases, 10 bases remained unmatched. The length of the CDR3 is 16 residues. The CDR3 spells CASSKLAGGPLDEQFF. Partial CDR3 DNA: TGTGCCAGCAGCAAACTAGCGGGGGGGCCATTGGATGAG.

To note about this clone: The read terminates 3 residues ahead of where the CDR3 ends, so the germline J gene completes it. This sequence joins TRBV20-1 and TRBJ2-1; perhaps TRBD1 as D (7 bases). Trimming shortened V by 0 bases and J by 9 bases, and 21 bases separated the two germline ends. From germline, CDR1 is DFQATT and CDR2 SNEGSKA (reference sequence). The CDR3 totals 16 residues. The DNA read from the CDR3 is TGCAGTGCTAGAGATAGTGGCAGGGGGGTTTCCAGTGAG. Its protein product is CSARDSGRGVSSE. The whole CDR3 protein is CSARDSGRGVSSEQFF.

The CDR3 loop is CASGGQVGRETQYF. The sequenced part of the CDR3 DNA is TGTGCTAGTGGGGGACAGGTGGGGCGAGAGACC. J is TRBJ2-5 and V is TRBV12-5; 8 positions match TRBD1. The read ends 3 residues shy of where the CDR3 ends; the end is completed using the germline J gene. After removal of 6 bases from V and 4 bases from J, the junction contained 7 bases not matched to a gene. CDR3 length equals 14 residues. Germline-derived CDR1 and CDR2 are LGHNT and FRNRAP.

Note on this clone: The read falls 3 residues short of the CDR3 end, and the missing part is taken from the germline J gene. The chain recombines TRBV5-1 with TRBJ1-1, with unresolved D. Trimming took off 0 bases at V and 1 base at J, with 4 bases between the two ends. There are 13 residues in the CDR3. Germline CDR1 reads SGHRS; CDR2 reads YFSETQ. The part of the CDR3 DNA that was read is TGCGCCAGCAGCTTGGACAAGAACACTGAA. Encoded protein: CASSLDKNTE. The full CDR3 protein is CASSLDKNTEAFF.

As to this clone: The sequenced fragment ends 3 residues before the CDR3 boundary, so the rest is inferred from the germline J gene. The chain links TRBV11-2 to TRBJ2-4, with D possibly TRBD2 on 5 matching bases. The V gene lost 1 base and the J gene lost 4 bases, with 5 bases spanning the gap. CDR1 is SGHAT, CDR2 FQNNGV, per germline. The CDR3 is made up of 13 amino acids. CDR3 in amino acids: CASSLGTKNIQYF. CDR3 DNA, as far as it was read: TGTGCCAGCAGCTTAGGGACTAAAAACATT.

CDR3 bases read: TGCAGTGCTAGGCAGAACAGGGGTAAAGCTTCACCC. Residues: CSARQNRGKASP. The entire CDR3 is CSARQNRGKASPLHF. The chain joins TRBV20-1 to TRBJ1-6, with 7 bases matching TRBD1. The sequence runs out 3 residues before the end of the CDR3; the remainder is reconstructed from the germline J gene. The CDR3 runs to 15 residues. The V and J ends lost 3 bases and 9 bases, in that order; junction bases with no gene match: 11. Germline V lookup: CDR1 DFQATT, CDR2 SNEGSKA (reference sequence).

This clone is labeled medium-sized based on frequency. The sequence runs out 3 residues before the end of the CDR3; the remainder is reconstructed from the germline J gene. The chain joins TRBV7-7 to TRBJ2-1, with a weak D call TRBD1 (6 bases). Germline assignment: CDR1 SSHAT and CDR2 FNYEAQ (reference sequence). The CDR3 is 15 residues long. V was shortened by 1 base and J by 1 base, with 8 bases between the two germline ends. CDR3 sequence: CASSLGTASYNEQFF. CDR3 DNA, as far as it was read: TGTGCCAGCAGCTTAGGGACAGCGTCCTACAATGAG.

With regard to this clone: The CDR3 is cut off 3 residues early in the read; its end comes from the germline J gene. The chain is built from TRBV5-5 and TRBJ2-2, with unresolved D. Trimming pared 0 bases from V and 1 base from J, leaving 4 bases between. Looked up from germline, CDR1 is SGHKS and CDR2 is YYEKEE (reference sequence). The length of the CDR3 is 14 residues. CDR3 loop: CASSLVRNTGELFF. CDR3 DNA, as far as it was read: TGTGCCAGCAGCTTGGTTCGGAACACCGGGGAG.

As concerns this clone: The read terminates 3 residues before the CDR3 end, so the remaining end is supplied by the germline J gene. V usage is TRBV7-3 and J usage is TRBJ2-3; TRBD2 matches at 9 bases. J gave up 6 bases and V 0 bases, and 16 bases lay outside the gene matches. CDR1 and CDR2 (germline): SGHTA, FQGTGA. The CDR3 covers 19 residues. The CDR3 protein is CASSLTSGRGGGAADTQYF. The covered CDR3 bases are TGTGCCAGCAGCTTAACTAGTGGGCGGGGCGGGGGGGCGGCTGATACG.

Regarding this clone: The read ends 3 residues early relative to the CDR3; the germline J gene fills the gap. The V gene is TRBV18, the J gene TRBJ1-1, with unresolved D. CDR3 length: 14 amino acids. Germline V gives CDR1 KGHSH, CDR2 LQKENI. V lost 4 bases to trimming and J lost 0 bases, with 9 bases between them. This CDR3 is CASSLLGMNTEAFF. CDR3 DNA, as far as it was read: TGTGCCAGCTCACTCCTCGGTATGAACACTGAA.

Concerning this clone: Read data end 3 residues before the CDR3 end; the end is taken from the germline J gene. The chain carries TRBV20-1 and TRBJ1-4; perhaps TRBD1 as D (6 bases). Germline CDR1 is DFQATT and CDR2 is SNEGSKA (reference sequence). The germline V and J ends were trimmed by 6 bases and 7 bases, with 18 bases remaining between them. The length of the CDR3 is 14 residues. CDR3 amino acids: CSAHQGGVVEKLFF. CDR3 DNA, as far as it was read: TGCAGTGCGCACCAAGGGGGGGTGGTTGAAAAA.

Regarding this clone: The sequence runs out 3 residues before the end of the CDR3; the remainder is reconstructed from the germline J gene. The chain combines TRBV10-3 with TRBJ2-5; 8 bases match TRBD2. Per the germline V gene, CDR1 is ENHRY and CDR2 is SYGVKD. The CDR3 spans 15 residues. CDR3 bases read: TGTGCCATCAGTCGTAGCGGGGCGGAATTAGATACC. This codes for CAISRSGAELDT. The whole CDR3 sequence is CAISRSGAELDTQYF.

The CDR3 DNA, read in part, is TGTGCCAGCAGTTTGGGACATCCGGAGACC. This translates into CASSLGHPET. The entire CDR3 is CASSLGHPETQYF. This rearrangement joins TRBV12-3 or TRBV12-4 to TRBJ2-5, with D perhaps TRBD1 (6 bases). The read stops 3 residues short of the end of the CDR3; the missing end is completed from the germline J gene. This CDR3 spans 13 amino acids. The germline V and J ends were trimmed by 3 bases and 5 bases, with 10 bases remaining between them.

CDR3 in amino acids: CAWNRLAGGRTGELFF. The DNA read from the CDR3 is TGTGCCTGGAATAGGCTAGCGGGGGGGCGCACCGGGGAG. The rearrangement uses TRBV30 and TRBJ2-2, with TRBD2 matching over 12 bases. The CDR3 end is not reached by the read, which stops 3 residues before it; the germline J gene fills it in. The CDR3 runs to 16 residues. CDR1 is GTSNPN, CDR2 SVGIG, per germline (reference sequence). The V gene end was trimmed by 4 bases and the J gene end by 4 bases; junction bases not matched to a gene: 7.

The sequenced CDR3 bases are TGCAGTGCCACCCACCGGCAGGGACAGGGGGGCAACATT. Amino acids: CSATHRQGQGGNI. The entire CDR3 sequence reads CSATHRQGQGGNIQYF. This chain uses TRBV20-1 with TRBJ2-4, with TRBD1 identical over 11 bases. The read ends 3 residues before the CDR3 terminus; that terminus is restored from the germline J gene. The CDR3 totals 16 residues. Germline V gives CDR1 DFQATT, CDR2 SNEGSKA (reference sequence). Unmatched junction bases numbered 14, after V lost 6 bases and J lost 7 bases.

In regard to this clone: With the read ending 3 residues before the CDR3 end, the germline J gene is used to fill in that end. The gene calls are TRBV28 and TRBJ2-2, with a weak D call TRBD1 (6 bases). CDR1 MDHEN and CDR2 SYDVKM come from the germline V gene. This CDR3 spans 14 amino acids. The germline V and J ends were trimmed by 2 bases and 3 bases, with 7 bases remaining between them. CDR3 sequence reads: CASSLGGYTGELFF. Partial CDR3 DNA: TGTGCCAGCAGTTTAGGGGGCTACACCGGGGAG.

In regard to this clone: The CDR3 end lies 3 residues beyond the end of the read and is filled in from the germline J gene. The chain recombines TRBV5-1 with TRBJ2-1; a possible D gene is TRBD2 (5 bases). CDR3 length: 15 amino acids. With 3 bases removed from V and 0 bases from J, the gap between germline ends came to 10 bases. Germline CDR1 and CDR2: SGHRS and YFSETQ. The DNA read from the CDR3 is TGCGCCAGCAGCTCGACTACGAGCTCCTACAATGAG. It specifies CASSSTTSSYNE. The whole CDR3 reads CASSSTTSSYNEQFF.

Of note for this clone: The read stops 3 residues short of the end of the CDR3; the missing end is completed from the germline J gene. The chain combines TRBV5-6 with TRBJ2-3; possibly TRBD1 for D (5 bases). Germline CDR1 SGHDT, CDR2 YYEEEE. CDR3 size: 15 residues. CDR3 loop: CASSLETDYQETQYF. The part of the CDR3 DNA that was read is TGTGCCAGCAGCTTGGAGACAGATTATCAAGAGACG.

Partial CDR3 DNA: TGTGCCAGTTGGAGCGGGGGGGCCGGGGAGACC. It encodes CASWSGGAGET. The full CDR3 sequence reads CASWSGGAGETQYF. The chain combines TRBV19 with TRBJ2-5; 10 bases map to TRBD2. The CDR3 goes on 3 residues after the read ends, and that part is filled in from the germline J gene. V trimming: 8 bases; J trimming: 5 bases; junction bases outside the gene matches: 8. There are 14 residues in the CDR3. CDR1 LNHDA and CDR2 SQIVND come from the germline V gene (reference sequence).

As for this clone: With the read ending 3 residues before the CDR3 end, the germline J gene is used to fill in that end. The rearrangement links TRBV4-1 to TRBJ2-3; TRBD1 agrees at 7 bases. This CDR3 contains 13 residues. Germline loops: CDR1 MGHRA, CDR2 YSYEKL. The covered CDR3 bases are TGCGCCAGCAGCCAGACCGACAGGGTCGCG. Amino acids: CASSQTDRVA. The complete CDR3 sequence is CASSQTDRVAQYF.

Details on this clone: Coverage ceases 3 residues before the CDR3 finishes, and the germline J gene fills in the end. The chain joins TRBV4-1 to TRBJ2-7; D is perhaps TRBD1 (6 bases). V gave up 1 base and J gave up 4 bases, with 14 bases separating them. The CDR3 extends over 15 amino acids. CDR1 MGHRA and CDR2 YSYEKL come from the germline V gene. The CDR3 loop reads CASSQVPGALYEQYF. The sequenced part of the CDR3 DNA is TGCGCCAGCAGCCAAGTCCCAGGGGCCTTATACGAG.